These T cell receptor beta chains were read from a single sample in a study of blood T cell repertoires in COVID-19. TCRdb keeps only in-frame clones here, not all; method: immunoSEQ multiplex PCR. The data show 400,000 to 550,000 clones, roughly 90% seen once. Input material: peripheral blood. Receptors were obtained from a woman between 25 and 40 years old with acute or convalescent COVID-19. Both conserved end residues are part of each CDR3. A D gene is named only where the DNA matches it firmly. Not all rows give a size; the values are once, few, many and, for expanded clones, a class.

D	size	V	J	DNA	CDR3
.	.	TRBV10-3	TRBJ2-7	TGTGCCACTACAGGGCTGAACGAGCAGTACTTC	CATTGLNEQYF
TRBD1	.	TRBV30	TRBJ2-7	TGTGCCTGGAGTGATGGACAGGGATCCTACGAGCAGTACTTC	CAWSDGQGSYEQYF
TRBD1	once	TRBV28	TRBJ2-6	TGTGCCAGCACCGAAGGGGCTGACAGGGTCCCATCTGGGGCCAACGTCCTGACTTTC	CASTEGADRVPSGANVLTF
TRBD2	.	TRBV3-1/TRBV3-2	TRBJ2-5	TGTGCCAGCAGCCAAGAGGGGCTAACTCTAGCGGGGGGCCAAGAGACCCAGTACTTC	CASSQEGLTLAGGQETQYF
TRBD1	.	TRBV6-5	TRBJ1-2	TGTGCCAGCAGTTACTGGGACAGGGGGAACTATGGCTACACCTTC	CASSYWDRGNYGYTF
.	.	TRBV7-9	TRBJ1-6	TGTGCCAGCAGCAAAACAGGGAACTCCTATAATTCACCCCTCCACTTT	CASSKTGNSYNSPLHF
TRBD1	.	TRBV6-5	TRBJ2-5	TGTGCCAGCAGTTACCAGACAGGGGCCCGGGAGACCCAGTACTTC	CASSYQTGARETQYF
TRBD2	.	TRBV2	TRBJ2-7	TGTGCCATCTTGGGGACTAGCGGATCCTACGAGCAGTACTTC	CAILGTSGSYEQYF
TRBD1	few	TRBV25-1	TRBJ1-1	TGTGCCAGCAGTGAATTTTTCGACAGGGAAGGGGCTTTCTTT	CASSEFFDREGAFF
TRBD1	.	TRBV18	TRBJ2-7	TGTGCCAGCTCGGGGGGACAGGGATTGACCTACGAGCAGTACTTC	CASSGGQGLTYEQYF
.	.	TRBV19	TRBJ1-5	TGTGCCAGTAGTATTCAGGCGTATCAGCCCCAGCATTTT	CASSIQAYQPQHF
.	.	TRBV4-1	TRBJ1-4	TGCGCCAGCAGCCCCGGGACACGGGGTGAAAAACTGTTTTTT	CASSPGTRGEKLFF
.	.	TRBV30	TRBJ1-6	TGTGCCTGGGACAAGAATTCACCCCTCCACTTT	CAWDKNSPLHF
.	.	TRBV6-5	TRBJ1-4	TGTGCCAGCGGTTCCCCCGGGACAACTAATGAAAAACTGTTTTTT	CASGSPGTTNEKLFF
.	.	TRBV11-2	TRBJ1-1	TGTGCCAGCAGCCCAGGGGTAACTGAAGCTTTCTTT	CASSPGVTEAFF